Below are 15 T cell receptor beta chains sequenced from a single sample in a study of T cell changes during pregnancy in multiple sclerosis. The method was immunoSEQ multiplex PCR; TCRdb's version includes in-frame clones alone and lacks a portion of them. This sample has 75,000 to 95,000 clones, with roughly 90% found just once. The specimen comprised peripheral blood, sampled in the first trimester of pregnancy. These receptors were taken from a female donor in good health, enrolled as a control in a pregnancy study.

The chain combines TRBV7-2 with TRBJ2-1, with TRBD2 matching over 13 bases. Trimming cost V 0 bases and J 4 bases; bases outside gene matches: 3. This CDR3 contains 17 residues. Germline CDR1 and CDR2: SGHTA and FQGNSA. The CDR3 DNA reads TGTGCCAGCAGCTTAGCCGGGACTAGCGGGGCGTACAATGAGCAGTTCTTC. Translated: CASSLAGTSGAYNEQFF.

The chain joins TRBV19 to TRBJ1-2, with 9 nucleotides matching TRBD1. V dropped 6 bases and J dropped 4; count of bases not matched to a gene: 3. CDR3 length equals 13 residues. Germline CDR1 is LNHDA and CDR2 is SQIVND (reference sequence). As DNA, the CDR3 is TGTGCCAGTAGCCTGGGACAGGGCTATGGCTACACCTTC. Encoded protein: CASSLGQGYGYTF.

This clone was found once. This chain joins TRBV7-2 and TRBJ1-5, with D possibly matching TRBD1 (6 bases). The germline V gene encodes CDR1 SGHTA and CDR2 FQGNSA. The CDR3 has 15 residues. V lost 5 bases and J 0 bases, leaving 11 bases between the germline ends. CDR3 DNA sequence: TGTGCCAGCAGCCCGGGACACAATAGCAATCAGCCCCAGCATTTT. This gives the protein CASSPGHNSNQPQHF.

This clone has a single count. The chain has TRBV6-5 and TRBJ2-5, with D possibly TRBD2 on 6 matching bases. With 2 bases removed from V and 3 bases from J, the gap between germline ends came to 7 bases. In germline, CDR1 is MNHEY, CDR2 SVGAGI. This CDR3 spans 13 amino acids. This CDR3 is CASSYRGKETQYF. The DNA for the CDR3 is TGTGCCAGCAGTTACCGGGGGAAAGAGACCCAGTACTTC.

The chain couples TRBV7-9 to TRBJ1-2; TRBD1 matches 8 bases. V trimming: 3 bases; J trimming: 7 bases; junction bases outside the gene matches: 7. This CDR3 region has 14 residues. CDR1 SEHNR and CDR2 FQNEAQ come from the germline V gene (reference sequence). The CDR3 coding sequence is TGTGCCAGCAGCTTCTTGGACAGGGCTCGTGGCTACACCTTC. Its protein is CASSFLDRARGYTF. Filled out from reference TRBV7-9 and TRBJ1-2, the complete variable domain reads DTGVSQNPRHKITKRGQNVTFRCDPISEHNRLYWYRQTLGQGPEFLTYFQNEAQLEKSRLLSDRFSAERPKGSFSTLEIQRTEQGDSAMYLCASSFLDRARGYTFGSGTRLTVV.

This clone was seen only once. The V and J genes are TRBV11-2 and TRBJ2-7, with 8 bases lining up with TRBD1. The CDR3 runs to 15 residues. The germline V gene encodes CDR1 SGHAT and CDR2 FQNNGV. The junction had 6 bases not matched to a gene; V was cut back by 5 bases and J by 0 bases. CDR3 loop: CASSRTGTGSYEQYF. The DNA for the CDR3 is TGTGCCAGCAGCCGGACCGGGACAGGCTCCTACGAGCAGTACTTC.

The rearrangement links TRBV30 to TRBJ2-7, with TRBD2 identical over 11 bases. V lost 0 bases and J lost 6; bases outside the gene matches: 10. The germline CDR1 and CDR2 sequences are GTSNPN and SVGIG (reference sequence). The CDR3 extends over 16 amino acids. CDR3 sequence: CAWSVIGLSGRAEQYF. The CDR3 coding sequence is TGTGCCTGGAGTGTAATCGGCCTTAGCGGGAGGGCCGAGCAGTACTTC.

J is TRBJ2-7 and V is TRBV4-1; weak D call: TRBD2 (5 bases). Germline CDR1 reads MGHRA; CDR2 reads YSYEKL. CDR3 length: 13 amino acids. V was shortened by 1 base and J by 2 bases, with 6 bases between the two germline ends. This chain's CDR3 is CASSQGRAYEQYF. The CDR3 coding sequence is TGCGCCAGCAGCCAAGGGCGGGCCTACGAGCAGTACTTC.

V usage is TRBV19 and J usage is TRBJ1-2; D ambiguous. Trimming shortened V by 3 bases and J by 4 bases, and 6 bases separated the two germline ends. CDR3 length equals 12 residues. CDR1 LNHDA and CDR2 SQIVND come from the germline V gene (reference sequence). The CDR3 is CASSIRGYGYTF. CDR3 sequence (DNA): TGTGCCAGTAGTATCAGAGGCTATGGCTACACCTTC.

This clone was counted only a few times. The V call is TRBV6-5, the J call TRBJ1-6; D is uncertain. The V gene lost 6 bases and the J gene lost 9 bases, with 12 bases spanning the gap. The CDR3 consists of 13 residues. CDR1 and CDR2 from the germline V gene are MNHEY and SVGAGI. CDR3 region: CASRQTRSSPLHF. CDR3 bases: TGTGCCAGCAGGCAGACACGGTCTTCACCCCTCCACTTT.

The CDR3 reads CASSWDSSYEQYF. CDR3 nucleotide sequence: TGTGCCAGCAGCTGGGACTCTTCCTACGAGCAGTACTTC. The J gene is TRBJ2-7, the V gene TRBV7-2, with a possible D match to TRBD2 (6 bases). V was pared by 4 bases and J by 1 base, with 8 bases between. CDR3 length equals 13 residues. The V gene's germline CDR1 is SGHTA and CDR2 FQGNSA.

The chain recombines TRBV7-2 with TRBJ2-7, with 8 nucleotides matching TRBD2. The CDR3 is made up of 14 amino acids. Germline V gene sequence: CDR1 SGHTA, CDR2 FQGNSA. The junction had 4 bases not matched to a gene; V was cut back by 4 bases and J by 2 bases. CDR3 region: CASSSREGPYEQYF. CDR3 nucleotides: TGTGCCAGCAGCTCCCGGGAGGGCCCCTACGAGCAGTACTTC.

In DNA, the CDR3 is TGTGCCACCAGCAGAGGGAGGGGACAGGGAAATGAAAAACTGTTTTTT. Residues: CATSRGRGQGNEKLFF. The chain uses TRBV15 and TRBJ1-4; 9 nucleotides line up with TRBD1. After removal of 1 base from V and 5 bases from J, the junction contained 5 bases not matched to a gene. The germline gives CDR1 LNHNV, CDR2 YYDKDF (reference sequence). The CDR3 has 16 residues.

The chain couples TRBV5-8 to TRBJ1-5; D gene uncertain. Trimming shortened V by 4 bases and J by 1 base, and 18 bases separated the two germline ends. Germline CDR1 reads SGHTS; CDR2 reads YDEGEE. The CDR3 length is 17 residues. The CDR3 spells CASSRNLEAGSNQPQHF. CDR3 sequence (DNA): TGTGCCAGCAGCCGTAACCTGGAGGCGGGAAGCAATCAGCCCCAGCATTTT.

The V gene is TRBV19, the J gene TRBJ2-5; the match to TRBD2 covers 7 bases. Germline assignment: CDR1 LNHDA and CDR2 SQIVND (reference sequence). The length of the CDR3 is 15 residues. V was pared by 9 bases and J by 5 bases, with 15 bases of the junction left unmatched. The DNA for the CDR3 is TGTGCCAGCCGACTAGGAAAAGCGGGATCTGAGACCCAGTACTTC. Amino acid sequence: CASRLGKAGSETQYF.